This record covers a single TCR beta chain. The entry originates in a study of blood T cell repertoires in COVID-19. As for the study in general: Sites across the United States, Italy and Spain contributed samples from acute and convalescent COVID-19. PBMCs, B-cell-depleted T cells, or T cells provided the cDNA or gDNA that made up the material.

CDR1 and CDR2 (germline): LGHNT, FRNRAP. CDR3 length: 14 residues. Trimming took 0 bases from V and 6 from J, leaving 12 bases between them. In assigning cohorts, the study relied on participant-reported clinical history. Original analysis: Cell counts per sample came from amplifying reference gene primers. The data were produced by immunoSEQ multiplex PCR, yet TCRdb's version contains in-frame clones alone and is incomplete. D and trimming were read from the DNA, whereas the V and J calls and clone size are those reported in that table. The table has under 200,000 clones, approximately 84% seen once.

The V gene is TRBV12-5, the J gene TRBJ2-7; D is undetermined. The sequenced material came from PBMCs or T cells enriched from blood (not recorded which). The receptor's source is a woman aged 35 to 49 with acute COVID-19. CDR3 amino acids: CASGLVTPPGEQYF. CDR3 sequence (DNA): TGTGCTAGTGGTTTGGTAACTCCGCCGGGCGAGCAGTACTTC.